Below are 10 T cell receptor beta chains sequenced from a single sample in a study of graft-versus-host responses after intestinal transplantation. Here immunoSEQ multiplex PCR was the method, and the copy in TCRdb shows in-frame clones only, minus some. This table holds 20,000 to 25,000 clones, around two fifths found once. The study plated roughly 200,000 CFSE-labeled responders with roughly 200,000 irradiated, violet-dye-labeled stimulators. The sequencing here drew on alloreactive CD8+ T cells from a mixed lymphocyte reaction culture, taken before intestinal transplant. Sample subset: CFSE-low proliferating T cells sorted from roughly 6-day pre-transplant mixed lymphocyte reaction (GvH or HvG direction). These TCRs come from a human patient who received an intestinal transplant.

This clone was seen a handful of times. The chain carries TRBV7-9 and TRBJ2-7; D is uncertain. The V and J ends lost 2 bases and 5 bases respectively, with 16 bases between them. Per the germline V gene, CDR1 is SEHNR and CDR2 is FQNEAQ (reference sequence). The CDR3 length is 15 residues. The CDR3 DNA reads as TGTGCCAGCAGCTTATTTGGAATTAGCTTCGACGAGCAGTACTTC. Its translation is CASSLFGISFDEQYF.

CDR3 coding DNA: TGCGCCAGCAGCTTGGCCCAGGGAGTCACTGAAGCTTTCTTT. Residues: CASSLAQGVTEAFF. The chain uses TRBV5-1 and TRBJ1-1; possible D gene TRBD1, 5 bases. V lost 0 bases and J lost 4, with 10 bases in between. CDR3 size: 14 residues. Germline CDR1 is SGHRS and CDR2 is YFSETQ.

The genes are TRBV5-1 and TRBJ2-3; the match to TRBD2 covers 11 bases. Trimming cost V 0 bases and J 4 bases; bases outside gene matches: 7. The CDR3 runs 17 residues. Germline loops: CDR1 SGHRS, CDR2 YFSETQ. This chain's CDR3 is CASSLAKTSGIADTQYF. Written as DNA, the CDR3 is TGCGCCAGCAGCTTGGCAAAGACTAGCGGGATCGCAGATACGCAGTATTTT.

The chain links TRBV11-3 to TRBJ2-1, with 9 bases aligning to TRBD2. The CDR3 spans 18 residues. The V and J ends lost 5 bases and 7 bases, in that order; junction bases with no gene match: 18. CDR1 is SGHNT, CDR2 YENEEA, per germline. DNA for the CDR3: TGTGCCAGCAGCGGCCCCGGTGAAGCGGGAGGCACAACGAATGAGCAGTTCTTC. Its translation is CASSGPGEAGGTTNEQFF.

This chain links TRBV7-9 with TRBJ2-5, with TRBD2 matching over 11 bases. J was trimmed by 3 bases and V by 5 bases; bases with no gene match: 11. Germline V lookup: CDR1 SEHNR, CDR2 FQNEAQ (reference sequence). CDR3 size: 17 residues. The CDR3 bases are TGTGCCAGCAGCCTCAGGGCGGCTAGCGGGGGGAAAGAGACCCAGTACTTC. Amino acid sequence: CASSLRAASGGKETQYF. Filled out from reference TRBV7-9 and TRBJ2-5, the complete variable domain reads DTGVSQNPRHKITKRGQNVTFRCDPISEHNRLYWYRQTLGQGPEFLTYFQNEAQLEKSRLLSDRFSAERPKGSFSTLEIQRTEQGDSAMYLCASSLRAASGGKETQYFGPGTRLLVL.

The rearrangement joins TRBV6-4 to TRBJ1-5; a weak D match, TRBD1 (5 bases). V lost 5 bases to trimming and J lost 1 base, with 9 bases between them. CDR3 length: 14 residues. Germline CDR1 MRHNA, CDR2 SNTAGT. The CDR3 DNA sequence: TGTGCCAGCAGTCTGGGACCGAGCAATCAGCCCCAGCATTTT. The encoded protein is CASSLGPSNQPQHF.

The chain carries TRBV28 and TRBJ2-2; D gene uncertain. CDR1 and CDR2 (germline): MDHEN, SYDVKM. This CDR3 has 12 residues. V lost 4 bases and J 5 bases, leaving 5 bases between the germline ends. The DNA of the CDR3 is TGTGCCAGCAGTTGGCCGACCGGGGAGCTGTTTTTT. Amino acid sequence: CASSWPTGELFF.

The rearrangement links TRBV19 to TRBJ2-7, with 9 bases identical to TRBD1. The CDR3 runs to 15 residues. The trim removed 6 bases at V and 0 bases at J, leaving 6 bases unmatched. Germline loops: CDR1 LNHDA, CDR2 SQIVND (reference sequence). This CDR3 reads CASSLWTGVSYEQYF. The CDR3 DNA follows: TGTGCCAGTAGCTTGTGGACAGGGGTCTCCTACGAGCAGTACTTC. Looking up the rest from reference TRBV19 and TRBJ2-7 gives the full variable domain: DGGITQSPKYLFRKEGQNVTLSCEQNLNHDAMYWYRQDPGQGLRLIYYSQIVNDFQKGDIAEGYSVSREKKESFPLTVTSAQKNPTAFYLCASSLWTGVSYEQYFGPGTRLTVT.

The chain carries TRBV5-4 and TRBJ2-7; D is uncertain. The CDR3 contains 14 residues. Per germline, CDR1 SGHNT and CDR2 YYREEE (reference sequence). Trimming left V 1 base short and J 2 bases short, with 10 bases between. The CDR3 sequence: CASSLLSRTYEQYF. Written as DNA, the CDR3 is TGTGCCAGCAGCTTGTTATCCCGGACCTACGAGCAGTACTTC.

This clone was detected a few times. This chain connects TRBV7-9 to TRBJ2-4; possibly TRBD2 for D (7 bases). The CDR3 contains 17 residues. V lost 5 bases and J 1 base, leaving 18 bases between the germline ends. CDR1 and CDR2 (germline): SEHNR, FQNEAQ (reference sequence). CDR3 residues: CASSHTGTGGAKNIQYF. Written as DNA, the CDR3 is TGTGCCAGCAGCCACACAGGAACGGGGGGCGCCAAAAACATTCAGTACTTC.